The 3 T cell receptor beta chains in this list originate from one sample, sequenced in a study of cytomegalovirus exposure and HLA in healthy donors. The PCR used 60 Vbeta and 13 Jbeta primers. Sequencing was performed with immunoSEQ multiplex PCR; in TCRdb, only in-frame clones are kept and a portion is missing. Among roughly 83,000 clones listed, 65% to 80% were seen once. Sequenced: PBMCs. Receptor source: a man in his 60s in good health and CMV-seronegative.

The rearrangement joins TRBV2 to TRBJ2-7; 8 bases match TRBD1. The trim removed 11 bases at V and 2 bases at J, leaving 5 bases unmatched. The length of the CDR3 is 12 residues. The V gene's germline CDR1 is SNHLY and CDR2 FYNNEI. The CDR3 nucleotides read TGTGCCGCAGGGGGCGATCCCTACGAGCAGTACTTC. This encodes CAAGGDPYEQYF.

This sequence joins TRBV5-6 and TRBJ1-2; D is possibly TRBD1 (6 bases). V lost 2 bases and J lost 5, with 10 bases in between. The CDR3 spans 13 residues. CDR1 is SGHDT and CDR2 is YYEEEE in the germline V gene. CDR3 nucleotides: TGTGCCAGCAGCTTCACAGGGTTGTATGGCTACACCTTC. Translating it yields CASSFTGLYGYTF.

This clone has more than one count but fewer than ten. The chain joins TRBV5-3 to TRBJ1-2, with D possibly matching TRBD1 (5 bases). TRBV5-3 is an ORF for which the function is uncertain. The CDR3 has 14 amino acids. V dropped 5 bases and J dropped 8 bases, with 19 bases sitting between them. CDR3 amino acids: CARSFFPLWGGYTF. CDR3 DNA sequence: TGTGCCAGAAGTTTTTTTCCGCTCTGGGGCGGCTACACCTTC.